This T cell receptor beta chain was captured by sequencing in a study of T cells in localized non-small cell lung cancer. Broader study findings: A single tumor region was sequenced, leaving heterogeneity possible.

Using immunoSEQ multiplex PCR, the repertoire was profiled, and TCRdb retains in-frame clones only, with some absent. The sample consists of more than 50,000 clones, around 86% of them appearing once. Losses at the gene ends were 4 bases for V and 9 bases for J; bases not matched to a gene: 13. The CDR3 has 16 amino acids. Per the germline V gene, CDR1 is MGHDK and CDR2 is SYGVNS. Points on this clone: Its antigen remains unidentified.

The sample was peripheral blood, taken before any cancer treatment. J is TRBJ2-1 and V is TRBV25-1; 9 bases match TRBD1. The source of this sequence is a female donor older than 55 with stage II squamous cell lung carcinoma. The CDR3 region has the DNA TGTGCCAGCAGTGGGTCACCGGGACAGGGATCTATTGAGCAGTTCTTC. Residues: CASSGSPGQGSIEQFF.